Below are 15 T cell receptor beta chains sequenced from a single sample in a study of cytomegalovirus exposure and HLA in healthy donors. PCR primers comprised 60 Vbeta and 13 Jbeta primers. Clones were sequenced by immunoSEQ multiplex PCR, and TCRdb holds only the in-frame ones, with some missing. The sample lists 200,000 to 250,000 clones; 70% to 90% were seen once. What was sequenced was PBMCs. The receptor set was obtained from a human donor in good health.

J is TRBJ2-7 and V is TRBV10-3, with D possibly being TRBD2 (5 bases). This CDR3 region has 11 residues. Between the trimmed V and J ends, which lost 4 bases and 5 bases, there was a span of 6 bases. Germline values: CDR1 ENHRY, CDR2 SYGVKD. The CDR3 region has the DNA TGTGCCATCAGTGCCGGGAACGAGCAGTACTTC. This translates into CAISAGNEQYF.

CDR3 in amino acids: CASSSEGRDTEAFF. The CDR3 bases are TGCGCCAGCAGCTCGGAGGGACGGGACACTGAAGCTTTCTTT. The rearrangement uses TRBV5-1 and TRBJ1-1, with a possible D match to TRBD1 (5 bases). CDR1 is SGHRS, CDR2 YFSETQ, per germline. This CDR3 spans 14 amino acids. Trimming removed 3 bases from V and 3 bases from J, with 12 bases in between.

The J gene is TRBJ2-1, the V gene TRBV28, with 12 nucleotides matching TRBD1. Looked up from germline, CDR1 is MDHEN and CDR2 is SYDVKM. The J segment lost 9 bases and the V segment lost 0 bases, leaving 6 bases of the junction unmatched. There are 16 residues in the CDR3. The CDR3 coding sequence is TGTGCCAGCAGTTTATGGGGACAGGGGGCGCGAGGTGAGCAGTTCTTC. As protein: CASSLWGQGARGEQFF.

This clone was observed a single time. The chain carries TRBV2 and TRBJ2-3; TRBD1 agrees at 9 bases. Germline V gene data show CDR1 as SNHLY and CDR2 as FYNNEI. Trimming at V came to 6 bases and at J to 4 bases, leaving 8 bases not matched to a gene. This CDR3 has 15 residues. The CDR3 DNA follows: TGTGCCAGCAGGACAGGGGGTGGGGTGGCAGATACGCAGTATTTT. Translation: CASRTGGGVADTQYF.

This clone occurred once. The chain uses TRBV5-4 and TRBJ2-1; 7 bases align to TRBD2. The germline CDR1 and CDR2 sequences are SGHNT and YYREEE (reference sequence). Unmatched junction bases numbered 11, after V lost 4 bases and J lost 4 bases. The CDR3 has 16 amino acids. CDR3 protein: CASSREVSSGYNEQFF. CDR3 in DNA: TGTGCCAGCAGCCGGGAAGTGTCTAGCGGTTACAATGAGCAGTTCTTC. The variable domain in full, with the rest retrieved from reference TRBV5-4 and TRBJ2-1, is ETGVTQSPTHLIKTRGQQVTLRCSSQSGHNTVSWYQQALGQGPQFIFQYYREEENGRGNFPPRFSGLQFPNYSSELNVNALELDDSALYLCASSREVSSGYNEQFFGPGTRLTVL.

CDR3 residues: CASSEGTTAAFF. CDR3 coding DNA: TGTGCCAGCAGTGAAGGGACAACCGCCGCTTTCTTT. V and J are TRBV2 and TRBJ1-1; possibly TRBD1 for D (5 bases). The CDR3 is made up of 12 amino acids. V was clipped by 1 base and J by 11 bases, with 11 bases between them. The V gene's germline CDR1 is SNHLY and CDR2 FYNNEI.

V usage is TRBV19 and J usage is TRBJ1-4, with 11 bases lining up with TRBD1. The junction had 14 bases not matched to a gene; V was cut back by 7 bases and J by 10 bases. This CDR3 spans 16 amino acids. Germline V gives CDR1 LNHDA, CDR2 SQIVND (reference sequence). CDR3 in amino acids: CASTAGTGGSEGKLFF. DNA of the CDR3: TGTGCCAGTACCGCGGGGACAGGGGGAAGTGAAGGAAAACTGTTTTTT.

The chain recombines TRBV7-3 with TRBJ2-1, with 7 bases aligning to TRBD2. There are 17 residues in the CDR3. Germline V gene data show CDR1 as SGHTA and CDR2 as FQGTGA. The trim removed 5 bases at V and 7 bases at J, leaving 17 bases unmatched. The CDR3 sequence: CASSPPSGRRELNEQFF. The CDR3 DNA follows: TGTGCCAGCAGCCCACCCTCGGGTCGGCGGGAGTTAAATGAGCAGTTCTTC. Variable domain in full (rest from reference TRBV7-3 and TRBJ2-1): GAGVSQTPSNKVTEKGKYVELRCDPISGHTALYWYRQSLGQGPEFLIYFQGTGAADDSGLPNDRFFAVRPEGSVSTLKIQRTERGDSAVYLCASSPPSGRRELNEQFFGPGTRLTVL.

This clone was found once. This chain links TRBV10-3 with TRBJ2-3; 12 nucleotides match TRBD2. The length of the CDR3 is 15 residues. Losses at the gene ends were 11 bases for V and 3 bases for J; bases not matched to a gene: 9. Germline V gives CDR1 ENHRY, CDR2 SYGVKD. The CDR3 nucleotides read TGTGCCGCCAAGACTAGCGGGAGTGGGACAGATACGCAGTATTTT. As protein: CAAKTSGSGTDTQYF.

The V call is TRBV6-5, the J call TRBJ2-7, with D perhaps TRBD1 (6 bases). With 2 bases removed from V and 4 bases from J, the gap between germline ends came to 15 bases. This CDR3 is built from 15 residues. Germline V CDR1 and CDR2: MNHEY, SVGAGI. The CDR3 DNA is TGTGCCAGCAGTTACGTTGGGGGCGAATTTTACGAGCAGTACTTC. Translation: CASSYVGGEFYEQYF.

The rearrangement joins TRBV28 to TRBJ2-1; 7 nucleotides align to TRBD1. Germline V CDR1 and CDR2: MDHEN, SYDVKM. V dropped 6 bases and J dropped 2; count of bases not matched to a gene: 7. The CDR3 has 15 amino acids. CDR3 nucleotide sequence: TGTGCCAGCAGATACCGGGACAGAACCTACAATGAGCAGTTCTTC. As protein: CASRYRDRTYNEQFF. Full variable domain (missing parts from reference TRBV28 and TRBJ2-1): DVKVTQSSRYLVKRTGEKVFLECVQDMDHENMFWYRQDPGLGLRLIYFSYDVKMKEKGDIPEGYSVSREKKERFSLILESASTNQTSMYLCASRYRDRTYNEQFFGPGTRLTVL.

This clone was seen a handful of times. As DNA, the CDR3 is TGTGCCAGCAGTAACCCTAGCGGGAGTATATACGAGCAGTACTTC. This codes for CASSNPSGSIYEQYF. The rearrangement uses TRBV6-5 and TRBJ2-7; TRBD2 aligns across 10 bases. Germline V gene sequence: CDR1 MNHEY, CDR2 SVGAGI. This CDR3 region has 15 residues. The ends lost 5 bases at V and 4 bases at J; junction bases unmatched: 8.

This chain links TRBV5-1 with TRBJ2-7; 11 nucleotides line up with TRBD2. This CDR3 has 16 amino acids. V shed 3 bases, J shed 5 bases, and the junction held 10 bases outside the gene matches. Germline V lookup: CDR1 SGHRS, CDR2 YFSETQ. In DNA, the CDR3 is TGCGCCAGCAGCTCCGGACTAGCGGGTGGGCTAGACGAGCAGTACTTC. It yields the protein CASSSGLAGGLDEQYF.

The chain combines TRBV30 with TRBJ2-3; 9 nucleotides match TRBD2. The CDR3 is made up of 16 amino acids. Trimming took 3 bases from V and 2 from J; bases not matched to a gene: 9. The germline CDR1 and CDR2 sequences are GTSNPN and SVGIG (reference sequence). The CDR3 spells CAWSPGTSRNTDTQYF. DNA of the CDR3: TGTGCCTGGAGCCCAGGGACTAGCCGAAACACAGATACGCAGTATTTT.

CDR3 DNA: TGCGCCAGCAGCCAAGCTACGACTAGCGGGAGGGTTTGGGACAATGAGCAGTTCTTC. It codes for CASSQATTSGRVWDNEQFF. This chain links TRBV4-1 with TRBJ2-1; 14 bases line up with TRBD2. Germline loops: CDR1 MGHRA, CDR2 YSYEKL. CDR3 length: 19 amino acids. After removal of 1 base from V and 5 bases from J, the junction contained 10 bases not matched to a gene.